Listed here is a single T cell receptor beta chain. These data are taken from a study of blood T cell repertoires in COVID-19. In the study overall: Samples representing acute and convalescent COVID-19 were sourced from the United States, Italy and Spain.

Generated by immunoSEQ multiplex PCR, the TCRdb table keeps only in-frame clones and is missing some. The profile covers under 250,000 clones, with 75% to 90% appearing a single time and about 3.3% taken by the ten largest. This study enrolled people aged about 18 to 90 from about 24 US geographic areas. Categorization into cohorts depended on clinical history that participants reported. The CDR3 sequence is 15 residues long. Trimming removed 5 bases at V and 2 bases at J, with 16 bases between. Looked up from germline, CDR1 is SQVTM and CDR2 is ANQGSEA. The V and J genes are TRBV29-1 and TRBJ2-1; perhaps TRBD1 as D (5 bases). Material: PBMCs or T cells enriched from blood (not recorded which). This clonotype was obtained from a woman younger than 30 in a cohort exposed to, infected with or recovered from COVID-19 (not recorded which). The CDR3 here is CSVQVGPAAYNEQFF. The CDR3 DNA follows: TGCAGCGTTCAGGTGGGGCCCGCCGCCTACAATGAGCAGTTCTTC.